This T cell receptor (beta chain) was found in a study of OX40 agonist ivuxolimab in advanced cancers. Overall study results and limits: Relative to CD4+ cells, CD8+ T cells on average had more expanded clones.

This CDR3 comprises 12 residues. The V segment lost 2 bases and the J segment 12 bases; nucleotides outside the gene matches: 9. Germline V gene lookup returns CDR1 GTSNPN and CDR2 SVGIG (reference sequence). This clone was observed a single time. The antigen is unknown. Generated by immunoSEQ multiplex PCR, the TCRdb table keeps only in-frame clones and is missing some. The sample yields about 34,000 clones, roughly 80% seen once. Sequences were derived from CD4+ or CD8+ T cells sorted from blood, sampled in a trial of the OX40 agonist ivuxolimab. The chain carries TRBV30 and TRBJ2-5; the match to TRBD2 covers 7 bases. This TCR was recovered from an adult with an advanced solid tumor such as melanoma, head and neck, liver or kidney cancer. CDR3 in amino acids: CAWSNGEGRKYF. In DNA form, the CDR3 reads TGTGCCTGGAGTAATGGGGAGGGAAGGAAGTACTTC.